This TCR beta chain was captured in a study of technical replicates of blood from several donors. Method: immunoSEQ multiplex PCR; TCRdb's copy keeps in-frame clones and lacks some. Among 75,000 to 95,000 clones listed, 96% were seen once. CDR1 and CDR2 (germline): SQVTM, ANQGSEA. V shed 3 bases and J 4 bases; nucleotides not matched to a gene: 1. The CDR3 sequence is 13 residues long. The sequence derives from a human donor in good health. The V gene is TRBV29-1, the J gene TRBJ1-3, with TRBD1 identical over 9 bases. Specimen: T cells isolated from PBMCs. The DNA of the CDR3 is TGCAGCGTTGAGGGACAGGGAGGAAACACCATATATTTT. Its translation is CSVEGQGGNTIYF.